The text below deals with one T cell receptor (beta chain). The target antigen is unknown. The CDR3 sequence is 15 residues long. Germline V gene lookup returns CDR1 SEHNR and CDR2 FQNEAQ (reference sequence). The V gene lost 3 bases and the J gene lost 5 bases, with 16 bases spanning the gap. The sample belongs to a study of graft-versus-host responses after intestinal transplantation. Study summary: Anti-thymocyte globulin induction, then tacrolimus and steroids for two to four years, went to all recipients. Findings of the study overall: Early after transplant, HvG clones declined as circulating GvH clones peaked. GvH clones were found in recipient marrow; some appeared first in ileum or blood. Allografts of one patient group, those with graft-donor T cell macrochimerism, had high graft-versus-host to host-versus-graft clonal ratios.

The protocol was immunoSEQ multiplex PCR, while the TCRdb copy is restricted to in-frame clones and leaves out a portion. The data show over 80,000 clones, 75% to 95% seen once. This receptor was taken from a human donor who was the organ donor for an intestinal transplant. V and J are TRBV7-9 and TRBJ1-2, with D perhaps matching TRBD1 (6 bases). The source was unstimulated CD4+ T cells sorted from spleen or lymph node cells, collected before transplant. The CDR3 DNA reads as TGTGCCAGCAGCTTTTTGAACAGGGTAGGGTATGGCTACACCTTC. Its protein is CASSFLNRVGYGYTF.